Each of the 19 T cell receptor beta chains below was sequenced from the same sample in a study of blood T cell repertoires in COVID-19. Profiling relied on immunoSEQ multiplex PCR, and the TCRdb table lists in-frame clones only, not all of them. The data hold 200,000 to 300,000 clones, with approximately 89% observed a single time. Material: peripheral blood. Receptors originate from a woman in her forties or fifties with acute or convalescent COVID-19.

As for this clone: Germline is not matched at one junction end, which may reflect a read error. This chain links TRBV2 with TRBJ1-2; the match to TRBD1 covers 8 bases. The germline CDR1 and CDR2 sequences are SNHLY and FYNNEI. CDR3 length: 9 amino acids. The CDR3 nucleotides are TGTGCCAGCAAGGACAGGGCAACGTTC. It encodes CASKDRATF.

This chain uses TRBV2 with TRBJ2-1, with 13 bases that match TRBD2. V shed 7 bases, J shed 5 bases, and the junction held 5 bases outside the gene matches. The CDR3 is made up of 15 amino acids. Germline values: CDR1 SNHLY, CDR2 FYNNEI. The CDR3 region is CASIVGLAGNNEQFF. DNA for the CDR3: TGTGCCAGCATCGTGGGACTAGCGGGGAACAATGAGCAGTTCTTC.

The genes are TRBV11-2 and TRBJ2-7, with 9 bases fitting TRBD2. V lost 3 bases to trimming and J lost 5 bases; unmatched junction nucleotides: 11. In germline, CDR1 is SGHAT, CDR2 FQNNGV. There are 16 residues in the CDR3. Here the CDR3 DNA reads TGTGCCAGCAGCTTGACCTTAGCGGGAGCGATCGACGAGCAGTACTTC. Translated: CASSLTLAGAIDEQYF.

A remark on this clone: The sample contains more than one DNA sequence encoding this CDR3. This chain joins TRBV9 and TRBJ2-3, with TRBD2 identical over 16 bases. Germline loops: CDR1 SGDLS, CDR2 YYNGEE. The ends lost 2 bases at V and 3 bases at J; junction bases unmatched: 3. The CDR3 extends over 17 amino acids. For the CDR3, the DNA is TGTGCCAGCAGCGTCGGGACTAGCGGGAGGGGGACAGATACGCAGTATTTT. Translation: CASSVGTSGRGTDTQYF.

This chain links TRBV5-1 with TRBJ1-2; 9 bases agree with TRBD1. The V and J ends lost 4 bases and 5 bases, in that order; junction bases with no gene match: 9. Germline V lookup: CDR1 SGHRS, CDR2 YFSETQ. The CDR3 covers 15 residues. Here the CDR3 reads CASSPDAGTGYGYTF. CDR3 DNA: TGCGCCAGCAGCCCAGACGCCGGGACAGGGTATGGCTACACCTTC.

The J gene is TRBJ2-5, the V gene TRBV21-1; TRBD1, the table's D call, lacks a check against the DNA. TRBV21-1 corresponds to a pseudogene. The CDR3 sequence is 13 residues long. The CDR3 DNA reads as TGTGCCAGCAGCAAAGTTCAGGGGAAGACCCAGTACTTC. As protein: CASSKVQGKTQYF.

The chain carries TRBV15 and TRBJ1-2; D gene unclear. Germline V lookup: CDR1 LNHNV, CDR2 YYDKDF (reference sequence). CDR3 length equals 13 residues. V lost 4 bases and J 4 bases, leaving 10 bases between the germline ends. DNA of the CDR3: TGTGCCACCAGCATTAAGGCAGGCTATGGCTACACCTTC. It codes for CATSIKAGYGYTF.

This chain connects TRBV4-2 to TRBJ2-7; 11 bases fit TRBD1. V gave up 0 bases and J gave up 4 bases; unmatched junction bases: 5. CDR1 is LGHNA and CDR2 is YNFKEQ in the germline V gene. This CDR3 contains 16 residues. DNA for the CDR3: TGTGCCAGCAGCCAAGATCAGGGGGACAGGGGGTACGAGCAGTACTTC. Amino acids: CASSQDQGDRGYEQYF.

V and J are TRBV7-9 and TRBJ1-5; D gene unclear. This CDR3 is built from 13 residues. V lost 5 bases, J lost 0 bases, and 5 bases lay in between. Per germline, CDR1 SEHNR and CDR2 FQNEAQ (reference sequence). The CDR3 DNA reads TGTGCCAGCAGCACAGATAGCAATCAGCCCCAGCATTTT. This codes for CASSTDSNQPQHF.

V is TRBV7-9 and J is TRBJ1-1; D is uncertain. V lost 5 bases to trimming and J lost 1 base, with 17 bases between them. Germline CDR1 and CDR2: SEHNR and FQNEAQ (reference sequence). This CDR3 contains 16 residues. CDR3 protein: CASSTRSGGPNTEAFF. For the CDR3, the DNA is TGTGCCAGCAGCACCCGAAGTGGAGGCCCGAACACTGAAGCTTTCTTT.

The V call is TRBV5-1, the J call TRBJ2-2; 10 nucleotides align to TRBD1. This CDR3 region has 18 residues. V lost 2 bases and J lost 6; bases outside the gene matches: 13. The V gene's germline CDR1 is SGHRS and CDR2 YFSETQ. This CDR3 is CASSLRHPGTGAPGELFF. CDR3 bases: TGCGCCAGCAGCTTAAGGCACCCAGGGACAGGGGCTCCCGGGGAGCTGTTTTTT. Drawing the rest from reference TRBV5-1 and TRBJ2-2, the complete variable domain is KAGVTQTPRYLIKTRGQQVTLSCSPISGHRSVSWYQQTPGQGLQFLFEYFSETQRNKGNFPGRFSGRQFSNSRSEMNVSTLELGDSALYLCASSLRHPGTGAPGELFFGEGSRLTVL.

This rearrangement joins TRBV6-5 to TRBJ1-3; D unclear. V lost 0 bases to trimming and J lost 4 bases, with 7 bases between them. Per germline, CDR1 MNHEY and CDR2 SVGAGI. CDR3 length: 14 residues. The DNA for the CDR3 is TGTGCCAGCAGTTACTCGCAGCGGGGAAACACCATATATTTT. Protein sequence: CASSYSQRGNTIYF.

This clone was seen only a few times. This chain links TRBV10-3 with TRBJ1-2; 7 nucleotides match TRBD1. J was trimmed by 3 bases and V by 6 bases; bases with no gene match: 13. The CDR3 loop spans 16 amino acids. Germline CDR1 ENHRY, CDR2 SYGVKD. This chain's CDR3 is CAIRGDRGMDDYGYTF. In DNA, the CDR3 is TGTGCCATCAGGGGGGACAGAGGGATGGATGACTATGGCTACACCTTC.

The rearrangement uses TRBV24-1 and TRBJ2-7; 7 bases match TRBD1. Germline V gene data show CDR1 as KGHDR and CDR2 as SFDVKD. V lost 10 bases and J lost 0; bases outside the gene matches: 5. CDR3 length: 13 amino acids. The CDR3 here is CATSDRSSYEQYF. The CDR3 coding sequence is TGTGCCACGTCGGACAGGTCCTCCTACGAGCAGTACTTC.

The chain carries TRBV18 and TRBJ2-1; 9 bases fit TRBD1. V lost 2 bases, J lost 6 bases, and 8 bases stayed unmatched. Germline lookup yields CDR1 KGHSH and CDR2 LQKENI. The CDR3 consists of 16 residues. DNA of the CDR3: TGTGCCAGCTCACCAACCGGGACAGGGTGGGCCAATGAGCAGTTCTTC. It translates to CASSPTGTGWANEQFF.

The chain has TRBV9 and TRBJ2-1, with 16 positions matching TRBD2. The germline CDR1 and CDR2 sequences are SGDLS and YYNGEE. This CDR3 spans 16 amino acids. V lost 4 bases and J lost 10; bases outside the gene matches: 8. This chain's CDR3 is CASSPGLAGGPGEQFF. For the CDR3, the DNA is TGTGCCAGCAGCCCGGGACTAGCGGGAGGGCCAGGGGAGCAGTTCTTC. The variable domain in full, with the rest retrieved from reference TRBV9 and TRBJ2-1, is DSGVTQTPKHLITATGQRVTLRCSPRSGDLSVYWYQQSLDQGLQFLIQYYNGEERAKGNILERFSAQQFPDLHSELNLSSLELGDSALYFCASSPGLAGGPGEQFFGPGTRLTVL.

This chain connects TRBV7-8 to TRBJ2-7; D is ambiguous. The CDR3 runs 15 residues. Trimming took 0 bases from V and 0 from J, leaving 9 bases between them. Germline V CDR1 and CDR2: SGHVS, FQNEAQ. The CDR3 is CASSLATRSSYEQYF. DNA for the CDR3: TGTGCCAGCAGCTTAGCGACGCGGTCCTCCTACGAGCAGTACTTC.

This clone was observed a single time. V and J are TRBV6-5 and TRBJ2-1, with D possibly TRBD1 on 6 matching bases. V was shortened by 10 bases and J by 5 bases, with 21 bases between the two germline ends. CDR1 is MNHEY, CDR2 SVGAGI, per germline. This CDR3 contains 15 residues. The CDR3 DNA sequence: TGTGCCAATCATTCAGGGGCAGGGCCGAACAATGAGCAGTTCTTC. It encodes CANHSGAGPNNEQFF.

This clone turned up a few times. The rearrangement links TRBV19 to TRBJ2-3; no reliable D call. The CDR3 spans 14 residues. Germline V gene sequence: CDR1 LNHDA, CDR2 SQIVND (reference sequence). The V gene lost 3 bases and the J gene lost 0 bases, with 7 bases spanning the gap. CDR3 bases: TGTGCCAGTAGTATCGGTCCCAGCACAGATACGCAGTATTTT. Its protein product is CASSIGPSTDTQYF.